A selection of T cell receptor beta chains follows, all from one sample in a study of T cell responses to AZD1222 COVID-19 vaccine. Profiling relied on immunoSEQ multiplex PCR, and the TCRdb table lists in-frame clones only, not all of them. This table has about 92,000 clones, over 75% appearing once. Sequencing was performed on peripheral blood, taken on day 0 of AZD1222 vaccination. The receptors originated from an adult in good health. CDR3s include the opening cysteine and the closing phenylalanine or tryptophan.

cdr3_aa: CASSLPPGQGAQEQYF; j_call: TRBJ2-7; v_call: TRBV28
cdr3_aa: CAWSPLGAGYTEAFF; j_call: TRBJ1-1; v_call: TRBV30
cdr3_aa: CASSLAPRPNTGELFF; j_call: TRBJ2-2; v_call: TRBV5-1
cdr3_aa: CASRSPSGPENTEAFF; j_call: TRBJ1-1; v_call: TRBV28
cdr3_aa: CASSIDRNQPQHF; j_call: TRBJ1-5; v_call: TRBV6-5
cdr3_aa: CASSQDSGNTEAFF; j_call: TRBJ1-1; v_call: TRBV3-1/TRBV3-2
cdr3_aa: CAISVSSTQYF; j_call: TRBJ2-3; v_call: TRBV10-3
cdr3_aa: CASNQPGLVSYEQYF; j_call: TRBJ2-7; v_call: TRBV2
cdr3_aa: CASSKVWDRLSTDTQYF; j_call: TRBJ2-3; v_call: TRBV21-1
cdr3_aa: CASSLGPGDPGSPLHF; j_call: TRBJ1-6; v_call: TRBV5-1
cdr3_aa: CASSQYRRATGGYTF; j_call: TRBJ1-2; v_call: TRBV3-1/TRBV3-2
cdr3_aa: CASSLTSGRANEQFF; j_call: TRBJ2-1; v_call: TRBV6-4
cdr3_aa: CASSREPYSNQPQHF; j_call: TRBJ1-5; v_call: TRBV6-5
cdr3_aa: CASSLSSPSYNEQFF; j_call: TRBJ2-1; v_call: TRBV5-1
cdr3_aa: CASSQMLGRTGELFF; j_call: TRBJ2-2; v_call: TRBV3-1/TRBV3-2
cdr3_aa: CALPLRGTGELFF; j_call: TRBJ2-2; v_call: TRBV12-3/TRBV12-4
cdr3_aa: CASSPDLWGGAYWNTEAFF; j_call: TRBJ1-1; v_call: TRBV18
cdr3_aa: CASSSDLATQYF; j_call: TRBJ2-3; v_call: TRBV7-2
cdr3_aa: CASSRDNTGELFF; j_call: TRBJ2-2; v_call: TRBV6-5
cdr3_aa: CASSHEKGVGELFF; j_call: TRBJ2-2; v_call: TRBV3-1/TRBV3-2
cdr3_aa: CASSDFGLGSETQYF; j_call: TRBJ2-5; v_call: TRBV25-1
cdr3_aa: CASAGGDANEKLFF; j_call: TRBJ1-4; v_call: TRBV5-1
cdr3_aa: CASSYGTSGNNEQFF; j_call: TRBJ2-1; v_call: TRBV6-5
cdr3_aa: CASRLGGEAFF; j_call: TRBJ1-1; v_call: TRBV3-1/TRBV3-2
cdr3_aa: CASSQDRKGWNSPLHF; j_call: TRBJ1-6; v_call: TRBV4-2
cdr3_aa: CASSLLRVAPYEQYF; j_call: TRBJ2-7; v_call: TRBV11-2
cdr3_aa: CASSLTLGLQGGYGYTF; j_call: TRBJ1-2; v_call: TRBV7-8
cdr3_aa: CASSSQGGHSPLHF; j_call: TRBJ1-6; v_call: TRBV28
cdr3_aa: CASSPRRRTDEAFF; j_call: TRBJ1-1; v_call: TRBV6-5
cdr3_aa: CASRQGTSNQPQHF; j_call: TRBJ1-5; v_call: TRBV6-6